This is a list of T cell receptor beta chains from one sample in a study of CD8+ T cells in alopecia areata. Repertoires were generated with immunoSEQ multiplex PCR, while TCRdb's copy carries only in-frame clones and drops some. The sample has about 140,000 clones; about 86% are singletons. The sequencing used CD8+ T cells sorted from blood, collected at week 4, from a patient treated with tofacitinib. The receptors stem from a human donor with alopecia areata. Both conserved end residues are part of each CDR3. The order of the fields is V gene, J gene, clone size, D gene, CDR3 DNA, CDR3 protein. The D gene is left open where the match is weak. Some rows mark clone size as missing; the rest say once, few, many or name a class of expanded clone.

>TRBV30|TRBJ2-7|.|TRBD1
TGTGCCTGGAGTTATCAGGGGGCTGAGGAGCAGTACTTC
CAWSYQGAEEQYF
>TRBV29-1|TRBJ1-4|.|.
TGCAGCGTTATTCTGACCTCAACTAATGAAAAACTGTTTTTT
CSVILTSTNEKLFF
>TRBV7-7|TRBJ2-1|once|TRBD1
TGTGCTAGCAGCTTAGCCGCAGGGGGCGGCTACAATGAGCAGTTCTTC
CASSLAAGGGYNEQFF
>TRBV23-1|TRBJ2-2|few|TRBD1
TGCGCCAGTCGTATCCCAAGGCGGGACAGGATCACCACCGGGGAGCTGTTTTTT
CASRIPRRDRITTGELFF
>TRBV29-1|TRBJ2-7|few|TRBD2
TGCAGCGCCGGACTAGCGGGAGCGGGTTTCTACGAGCAGTACTTC
CSAGLAGAGFYEQYF
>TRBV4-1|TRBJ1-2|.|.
TGCGCCAGCAGCCAAGAACTGAGCAGGTTCTATGGCTACACCTTC
CASSQELSRFYGYTF
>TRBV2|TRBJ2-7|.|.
TGTGCCAGCAGGGGAACAGGGATCCCCTCCTACGAGCAGTACTTC
CASRGTGIPSYEQYF
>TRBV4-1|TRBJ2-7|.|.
TGCGCCAGCAGCCTCTTCGACGAGCAGTACTTC
CASSLFDEQYF
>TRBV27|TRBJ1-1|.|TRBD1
TGTGCCAGCAGTCCCTTGACAGGGGGTACGACTGAAGCTTTCTTT
CASSPLTGGTTEAFF
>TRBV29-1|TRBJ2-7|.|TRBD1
TGCAGCGTTTGGGGACAGGGAAGCTACGAGCAGTACTTC
CSVWGQGSYEQYF
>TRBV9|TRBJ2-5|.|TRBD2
TGTGCCAGCAGCGGCAATAGCGGGGGGGCGCGGGAGACCCAGTACTTC
CASSGNSGGARETQYF
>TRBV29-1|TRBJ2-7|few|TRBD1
TGCAGCGTTGAAGATCAGGGGGACTACGAGCAGTACTTC
CSVEDQGDYEQYF
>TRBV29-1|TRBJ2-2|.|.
TGCAGCGTTCTGATCCGCGGGGAGCTGTTTTTT
CSVLIRGELFF
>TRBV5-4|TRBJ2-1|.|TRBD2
TGTGCCAGCAGCTTGGTGTCGGCGGGAGGGCCCTACAATGAGCAGTTCTTC
CASSLVSAGGPYNEQFF
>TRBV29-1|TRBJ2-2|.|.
TGCAGCGCGGTGGGTCAAACAGGGCCCGGGGAGCTGTTTTTT
CSAVGQTGPGELFF
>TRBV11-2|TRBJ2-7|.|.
TGTGCCAGCAGCCTCGAAGAGGGATACGAGCAGTACTTC
CASSLEEGYEQYF
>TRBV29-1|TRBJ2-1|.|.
TGCAGCGTTGGGGTCGCGACCTACAATGAGCAGTTCTTC
CSVGVATYNEQFF
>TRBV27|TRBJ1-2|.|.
TGTGCCAGCAGTCACGACCGGGACCCCGCTAACTATGGCTACACCTTC
CASSHDRDPANYGYTF
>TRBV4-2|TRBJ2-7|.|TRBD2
TGTGCCAGCAGCCCCGGGACTAGCTTTTCCTACGAGCAGTACTTC
CASSPGTSFSYEQYF